This T cell receptor (beta chain) was sequenced during a study of beta chain features in type 1 diabetes. Points from the study as a whole: A moderate, significant TCRB CDR3 shortening appeared in type 1 diabetes across four CD4+ subsets.

Worth noting for this clone: Its specificity is unknown.

Every donor had blood drawn once into heparin, approximately 120 mL on average. Via the markers CD45RO/CCR7/CD25/CD127/CD95/CD27, stem cell-like memory, regulatory, central memory and naive CD4+ cells were sorted. The entirety of the isolated RNA underwent reverse transcription, so expressed TCRB transcripts were sequenced. The average output of naive, central memory and regulatory T cell samples was several million reads. Some clones are missing from TCRdb's copy, which holds only in-frame ones; the method was immunoSEQ multiplex PCR. The data hold about 160,000 clones, with 50% to 70% observed a single time. The specimen was naive CD4+ T cells from blood. The TCR sequence derives from a man younger than 45 with type 1 diabetes.

CDR3 region: CASTGLAGELAKNIQYF. CDR3 sequence (DNA): TGTGCCAGCACCGGACTAGCGGGGGAGCTGGCCAAAAACATTCAGTACTTC. The chain combines TRBV2 with TRBJ2-4, with TRBD2 matching 13 bases. Per the germline V gene, CDR1 is SNHLY and CDR2 is FYNNEI. J gave up 1 base and V 7 bases, and 7 bases lay outside the gene matches. This CDR3 region has 17 residues.